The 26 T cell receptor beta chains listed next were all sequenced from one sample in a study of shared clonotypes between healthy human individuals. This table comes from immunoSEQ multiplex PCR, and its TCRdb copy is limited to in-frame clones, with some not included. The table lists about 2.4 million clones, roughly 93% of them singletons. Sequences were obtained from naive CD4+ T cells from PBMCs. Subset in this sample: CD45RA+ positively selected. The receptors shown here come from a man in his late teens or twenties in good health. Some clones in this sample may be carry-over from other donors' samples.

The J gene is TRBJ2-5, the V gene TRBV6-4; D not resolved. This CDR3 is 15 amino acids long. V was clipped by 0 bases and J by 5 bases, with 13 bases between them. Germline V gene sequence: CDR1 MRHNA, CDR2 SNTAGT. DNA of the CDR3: TGTGCCAGCAGTGACTCGAGTGGGCCCTGGGAGACCCAGTACTTC. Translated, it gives CASSDSSGPWETQYF.

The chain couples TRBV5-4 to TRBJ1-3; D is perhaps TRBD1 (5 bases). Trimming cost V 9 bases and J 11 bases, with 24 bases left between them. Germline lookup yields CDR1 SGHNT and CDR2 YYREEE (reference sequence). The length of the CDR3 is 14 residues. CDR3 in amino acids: CATADGGGISAIYF. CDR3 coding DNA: TGTGCCACCGCGGACGGTGGGGGAATTTCGGCCATATATTTT.

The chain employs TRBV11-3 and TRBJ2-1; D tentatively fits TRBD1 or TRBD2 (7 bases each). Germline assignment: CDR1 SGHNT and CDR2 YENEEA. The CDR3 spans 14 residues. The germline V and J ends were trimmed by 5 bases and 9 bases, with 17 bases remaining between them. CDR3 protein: CASSQGGPGGEQFF. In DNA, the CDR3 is TGTGCCAGCAGCCAAGGGGGCCCGGGGGGTGAGCAGTTCTTC.

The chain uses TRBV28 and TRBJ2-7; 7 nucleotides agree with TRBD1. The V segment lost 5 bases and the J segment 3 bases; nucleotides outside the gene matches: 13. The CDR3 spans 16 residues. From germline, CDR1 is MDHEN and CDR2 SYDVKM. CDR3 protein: CASSLQDRKRGYEQYF. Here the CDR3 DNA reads TGTGCCAGCAGTCTCCAGGACAGGAAACGGGGCTACGAGCAGTACTTC.

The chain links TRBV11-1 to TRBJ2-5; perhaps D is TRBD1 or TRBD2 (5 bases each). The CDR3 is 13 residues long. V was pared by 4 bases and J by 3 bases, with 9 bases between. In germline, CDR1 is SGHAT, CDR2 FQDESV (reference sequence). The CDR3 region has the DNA TGTGCCAGCAGCTGGGGACCTGAAGAGACCCAGTACTTC. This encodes CASSWGPEETQYF.

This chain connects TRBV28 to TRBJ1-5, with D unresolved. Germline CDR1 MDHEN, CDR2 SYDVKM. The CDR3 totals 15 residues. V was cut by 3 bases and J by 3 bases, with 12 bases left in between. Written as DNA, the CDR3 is TGTGCCAGCAGTTTTCGTGTAGCTAACAATCAGCCCCAGCATTTT. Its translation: CASSFRVANNQPQHF.

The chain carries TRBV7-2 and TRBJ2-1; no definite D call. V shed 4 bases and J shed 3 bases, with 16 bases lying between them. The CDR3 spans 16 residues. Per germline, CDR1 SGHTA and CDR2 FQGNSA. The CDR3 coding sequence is TGTGCCAGCAGCTCCCAGAAGGCTTCACTCTACAATGAGCAGTTCTTC. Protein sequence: CASSSQKASLYNEQFF.

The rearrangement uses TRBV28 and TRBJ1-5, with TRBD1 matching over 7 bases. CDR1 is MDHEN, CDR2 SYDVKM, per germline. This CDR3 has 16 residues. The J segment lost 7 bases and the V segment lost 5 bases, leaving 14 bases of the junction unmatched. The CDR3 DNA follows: TGTGCCAGCAGTCCAATCTCCAGGGGGACGGGGCAGCCCCAGCATTTT. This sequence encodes CASSPISRGTGQPQHF.

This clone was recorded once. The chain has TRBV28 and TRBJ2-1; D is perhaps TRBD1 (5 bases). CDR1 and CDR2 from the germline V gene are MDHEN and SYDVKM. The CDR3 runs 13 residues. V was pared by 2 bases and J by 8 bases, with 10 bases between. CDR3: CASSLQGIHEQFF. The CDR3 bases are TGTGCCAGCAGTTTACAGGGCATCCATGAGCAGTTCTTC. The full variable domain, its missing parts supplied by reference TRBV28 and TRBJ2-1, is DVKVTQSSRYLVKRTGEKVFLECVQDMDHENMFWYRQDPGLGLRLIYFSYDVKMKEKGDIPEGYSVSREKKERFSLILESASTNQTSMYLCASSLQGIHEQFFGPGTRLTVL.

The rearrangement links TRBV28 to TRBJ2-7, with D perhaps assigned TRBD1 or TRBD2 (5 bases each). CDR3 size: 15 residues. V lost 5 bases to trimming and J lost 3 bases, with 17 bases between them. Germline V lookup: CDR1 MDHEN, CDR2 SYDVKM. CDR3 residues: CASSARGGLNYEQYF. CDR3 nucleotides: TGTGCCAGCAGTGCCCGGGGCGGCCTAAACTACGAGCAGTACTTC.

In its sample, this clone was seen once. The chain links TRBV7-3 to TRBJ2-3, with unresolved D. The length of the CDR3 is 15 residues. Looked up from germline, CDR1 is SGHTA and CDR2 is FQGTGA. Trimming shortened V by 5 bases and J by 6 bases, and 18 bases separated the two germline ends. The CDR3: CASSPTRPRDDTQYF. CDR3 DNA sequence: TGTGCCAGCAGCCCAACCCGTCCCCGTGATGATACGCAGTATTTT. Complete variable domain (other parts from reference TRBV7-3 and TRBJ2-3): GAGVSQTPSNKVTEKGKYVELRCDPISGHTALYWYRQSLGQGPEFLIYFQGTGAADDSGLPNDRFFAVRPEGSVSTLKIQRTERGDSAVYLCASSPTRPRDDTQYFGPGTRLTVL.

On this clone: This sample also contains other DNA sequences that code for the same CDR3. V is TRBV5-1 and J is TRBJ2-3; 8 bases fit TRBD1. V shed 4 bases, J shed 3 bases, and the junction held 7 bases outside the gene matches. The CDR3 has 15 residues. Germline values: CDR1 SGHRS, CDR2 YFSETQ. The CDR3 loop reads CASSPGQGWTDTQYF. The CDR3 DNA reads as TGCGCCAGCAGCCCCGGACAGGGATGGACAGATACGCAGTATTTT.

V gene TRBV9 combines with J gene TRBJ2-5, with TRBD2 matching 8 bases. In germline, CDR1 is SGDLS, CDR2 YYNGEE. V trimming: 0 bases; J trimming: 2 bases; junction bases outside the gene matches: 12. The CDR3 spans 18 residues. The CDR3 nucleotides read TGTGCCAGCAGCGTAGCTACGGGAGGGGGGCTCTTACAAGAGACCCAGTACTTC. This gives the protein CASSVATGGGLLQETQYF.

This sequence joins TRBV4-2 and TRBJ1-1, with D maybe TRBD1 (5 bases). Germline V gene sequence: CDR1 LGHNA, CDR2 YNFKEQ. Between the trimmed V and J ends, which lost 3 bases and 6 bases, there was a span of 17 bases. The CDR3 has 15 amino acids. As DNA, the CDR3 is TGTGCCAGCAGCCAGTCTCCAGGGATTCGCGCTGAAGCTTTCTTT. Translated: CASSQSPGIRAEAFF.

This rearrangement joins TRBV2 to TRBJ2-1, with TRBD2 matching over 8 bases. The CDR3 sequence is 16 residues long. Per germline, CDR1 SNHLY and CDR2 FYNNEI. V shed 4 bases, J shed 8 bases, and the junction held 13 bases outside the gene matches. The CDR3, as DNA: TGTGCCAGCAGTGCCGGCTCTCAGCGGGAGTCTTATGAGCAGTTCTTC. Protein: CASSAGSQRESYEQFF. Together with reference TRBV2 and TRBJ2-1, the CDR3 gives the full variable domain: EPEVTQTPSHQVTQMGQEVILRCVPISNHLYFYWYRQILGQKVEFLVSFYNNEISEKSEIFDDQFSVERPDGSNFTLKIRSTKLEDSAMYFCASSAGSQRESYEQFFGPGTRLTVL.

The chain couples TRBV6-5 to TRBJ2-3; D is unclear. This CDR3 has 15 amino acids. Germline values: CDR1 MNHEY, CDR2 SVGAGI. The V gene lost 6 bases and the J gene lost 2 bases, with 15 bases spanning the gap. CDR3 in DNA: TGTGCCAGCAGCCCCTTACGTGGGTACACAGATACGCAGTATTTT. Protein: CASSPLRGYTDTQYF.

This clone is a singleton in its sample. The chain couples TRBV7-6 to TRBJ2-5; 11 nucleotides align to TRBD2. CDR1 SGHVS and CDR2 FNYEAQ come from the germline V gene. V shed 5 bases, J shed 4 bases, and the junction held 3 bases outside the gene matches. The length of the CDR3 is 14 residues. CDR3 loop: CASSAGTSGETQYF. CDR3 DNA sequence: TGTGCCAGCAGCGCCGGGACTAGCGGAGAGACCCAGTACTTC.

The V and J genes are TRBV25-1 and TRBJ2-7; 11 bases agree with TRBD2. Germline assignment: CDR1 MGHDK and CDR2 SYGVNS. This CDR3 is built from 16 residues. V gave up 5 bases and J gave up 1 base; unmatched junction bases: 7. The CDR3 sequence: CASSQSGTSGSYEQYF. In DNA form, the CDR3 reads TGTGCCAGCAGTCAATCCGGGACTAGCGGATCCTACGAGCAGTACTTC.

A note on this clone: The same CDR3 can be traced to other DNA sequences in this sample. CDR3 DNA sequence: TGTGCCAGCAGCTTAGGCGACAGGGGCGCAGGAGAGACCCAGTACTTC. Translation gives CASSLGDRGAGETQYF. V usage is TRBV7-9 and J usage is TRBJ2-5, with 8 bases aligning to TRBD1. This CDR3 has 16 residues. Losses at the gene ends were 1 base for V and 4 bases for J; bases not matched to a gene: 8. Germline loops: CDR1 SEHNR, CDR2 FQNEAQ (reference sequence).

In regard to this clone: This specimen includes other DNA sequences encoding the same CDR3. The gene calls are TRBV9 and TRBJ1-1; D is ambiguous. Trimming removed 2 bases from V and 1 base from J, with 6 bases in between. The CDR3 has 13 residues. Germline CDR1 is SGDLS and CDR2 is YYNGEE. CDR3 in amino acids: CASSVAGNTEAFF. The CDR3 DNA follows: TGTGCCAGCAGCGTGGCCGGGAACACTGAAGCTTTCTTT.

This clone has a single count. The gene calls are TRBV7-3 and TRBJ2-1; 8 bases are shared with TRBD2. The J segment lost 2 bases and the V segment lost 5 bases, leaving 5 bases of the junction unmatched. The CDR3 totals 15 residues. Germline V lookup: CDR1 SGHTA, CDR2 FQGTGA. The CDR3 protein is CASSPRREAYNEQFF. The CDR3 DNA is TGTGCCAGCAGCCCACGGCGGGAGGCCTACAATGAGCAGTTCTTC.

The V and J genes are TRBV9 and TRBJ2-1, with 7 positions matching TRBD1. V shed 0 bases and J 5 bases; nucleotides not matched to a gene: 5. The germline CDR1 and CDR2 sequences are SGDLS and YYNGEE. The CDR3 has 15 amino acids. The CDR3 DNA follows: TGTGCCAGCAGCGTAGGCCAGGGGGTTCACAATGAGCAGTTCTTC. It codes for CASSVGQGVHNEQFF.

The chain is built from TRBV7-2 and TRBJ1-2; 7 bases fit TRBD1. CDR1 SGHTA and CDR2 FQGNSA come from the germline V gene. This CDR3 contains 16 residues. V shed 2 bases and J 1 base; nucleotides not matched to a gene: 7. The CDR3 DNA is TGTGCCAGCAGCTTACTAGGGTCAGGGGGTAACTATGGCTACACCTTC. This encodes CASSLLGSGGNYGYTF.

CDR3 loop: CASSQDRTSVTYEQYF. The CDR3 DNA sequence: TGCGCCAGCAGCCAAGATCGCACTAGCGTTACCTACGAGCAGTACTTC. This sequence joins TRBV4-3 and TRBJ2-7; 7 bases are a match to TRBD2. Germline trimming cut 0 bases from V and 2 bases from J; bases unmatched to any gene: 7. The CDR3 is made up of 16 amino acids. Germline V gene sequence: CDR1 LGHNA, CDR2 YSLEER.

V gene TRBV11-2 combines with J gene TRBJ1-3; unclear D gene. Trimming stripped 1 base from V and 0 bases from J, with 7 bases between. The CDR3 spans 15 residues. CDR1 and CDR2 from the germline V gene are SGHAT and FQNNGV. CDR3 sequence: CASSLVRASGNTIYF. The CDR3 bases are TGTGCCAGCAGCTTAGTTAGGGCCTCTGGAAACACCATATATTTT.

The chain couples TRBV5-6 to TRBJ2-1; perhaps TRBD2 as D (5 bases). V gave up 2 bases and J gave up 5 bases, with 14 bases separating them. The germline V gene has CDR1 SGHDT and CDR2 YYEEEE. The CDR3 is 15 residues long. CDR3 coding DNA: TGTGCCAGCAGCTTTTACGGGATTCGGGACAATGAGCAGTTCTTC. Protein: CASSFYGIRDNEQFF.